This T cell receptor (beta chain) emerged from a study of blood T cell repertoires in COVID-19. Turning to the study itself: The origin of the acute and convalescent COVID-19 samples was the United States, Italy and Spain.

V lost 0 bases to trimming and J lost 4 bases, with 16 bases between them. The CDR3 is 16 residues long. Germline CDR1 is SGHRS and CDR2 is YFSETQ. Under the authors' procedure: By means of reference gene primer amplification, nucleated cell counts were estimated. Profiled with immunoSEQ multiplex PCR; TCRdb holds only in-frame clones, not every one. The V and J calls and clone size are taken from that table; D and trimming were inferred from the DNA. The top ten hold around 7.2% of the sample, which has about 230,000 clones, around 83% seen once. This sequence joins TRBV5-1 and TRBJ1-2; a weak D match, TRBD1 (5 bases). This TCR was sampled from a woman aged 45-65 years with acute or convalescent COVID-19. Sequenced: peripheral blood. Written as DNA, the CDR3 is TGCGCCAGCAGCTTGGGAGACAGCAGGCGGACCTATGGCTACACCTTC. Translating gives CASSLGDSRRTYGYTF.